This TCR beta chain emerged from a study of PD-L1 blockade in urothelial cancer. Documented time point: pretreatment peripheral blood. The CDR3 extends over 15 amino acids. V lost 6 bases and J lost 5; bases outside the gene matches: 9. In germline, CDR1 is MNHEY, CDR2 SVGAGI. Into every PCR, synthetic TCR analog templates were spiked. Assay used: immunoSEQ multiplex PCR; TCRdb lists only in-frame clones, some missing. This sample yields around 40,000 clones, of which 91% are seen a single time; around 11% belongs to the top ten. Sample: PBMCs, taken around atezolizumab (anti-PD-L1) treatment. V gene TRBV6-5 combines with J gene TRBJ2-5, with TRBD1 matching 10 bases. The sequence came from an older woman with urothelial cancer. Here the CDR3 DNA reads TGTGCCAGCAGGAGAGGACAGGGGGGAGCGGAGACCCAGTACTTC. Translation gives CASRRGQGGAETQYF.